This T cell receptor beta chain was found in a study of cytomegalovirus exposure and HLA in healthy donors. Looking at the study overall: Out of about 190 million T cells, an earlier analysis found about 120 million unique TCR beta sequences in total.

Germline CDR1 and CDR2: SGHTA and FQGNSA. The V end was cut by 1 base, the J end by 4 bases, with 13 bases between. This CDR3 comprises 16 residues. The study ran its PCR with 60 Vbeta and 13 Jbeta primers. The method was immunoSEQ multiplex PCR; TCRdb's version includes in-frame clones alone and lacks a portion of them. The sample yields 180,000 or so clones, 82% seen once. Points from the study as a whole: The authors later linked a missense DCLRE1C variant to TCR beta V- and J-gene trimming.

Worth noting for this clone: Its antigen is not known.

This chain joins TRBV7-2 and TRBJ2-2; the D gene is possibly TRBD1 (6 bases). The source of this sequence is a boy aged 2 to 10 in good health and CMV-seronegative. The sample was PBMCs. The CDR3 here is CASSLVAGEGTGELFF. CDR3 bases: TGTGCCAGCAGCTTAGTTGCAGGGGAAGGCACCGGGGAGCTGTTTTTT.